This passage covers 15 T cell receptor beta chains from one sample sequenced in a study of CD8 T cells in ankylosing spondylitis. TCRdb redid the calling of the 5' RACE reads with MiXCR, one entry per CDR3 protein. This sample has under 200,000 distinct CDR3 sequences, with about an eighth found just once. The sample consisted of blood, either unsorted or a sorted T cell fraction (not recorded which). These receptors came from a female donor with ankylosing spondylitis or in good health (not recorded which).

This clonotype was observed many times. J is TRBJ2-7 and V is TRBV12-3 or TRBV12-4; D is uncertain. The CDR3 loop spans 13 amino acids. Between the trimmed V and J ends, which lost 2 bases and 4 bases, there was a span of 9 bases. CDR3 region: CASSLSGAYEQYF. The CDR3 DNA is TGTGCCAGCAGTTTAAGTGGAGCATACGAGCAGTACTTC.

This clonotype has at least ten counts. The chain recombines TRBV28 with TRBJ1-5, with D perhaps TRBD1 (5 bases). Germline values: CDR1 MDHEN, CDR2 SYDVKM. The length of the CDR3 is 14 residues. Trimming took 6 bases from V and 4 from J, leaving 13 bases between them. CDR3 region: CASRPGGGNQPQHF. CDR3 DNA sequence: TGTGCCAGCAGGCCCGGGGGGGGAAATCAGCCCCAGCATTTT.

This clonotype was recorded at least ten times. V and J are TRBV7-6 and TRBJ2-1, with 8 positions matching TRBD1. Per germline, CDR1 SGHVS and CDR2 FNYEAQ. The CDR3 is 15 amino acids. Trimming cost V 4 bases and J 3 bases; bases outside gene matches: 5. This CDR3 is CASSSNDRGYNEQFF. CDR3 nucleotides: TGTGCCAGCAGCTCCAACGACAGGGGCTACAATGAGCAGTTCTTC.

The chain has TRBV6-8 and TRBJ2-7; D is uncertain. The germline gives CDR1 MNHGY, CDR2 SAAAGT. The CDR3 sequence is 16 residues long. Trimming removed 6 bases from V and 3 bases from J, with 21 bases in between. The CDR3 DNA sequence: TGTGCCAGCAGCCCTTTTTCCGATCCTATAGTCTACGAGCAGTACTTC. Translating it yields CASSPFSDPIVYEQYF.

In this sample, this clonotype turned up many times. This sequence joins TRBV9 and TRBJ1-1; 7 bases match TRBD1. The J segment lost 3 bases and the V segment lost 0 bases, leaving 5 bases of the junction unmatched. The germline CDR1 and CDR2 sequences are SGDLS and YYNGEE. This CDR3 is built from 15 residues. CDR3 sequence (DNA): TGTGCCAGCAGCGTAGGCCAGGGGGAGTACACTGAAGCTTTCTTT. Amino acid sequence: CASSVGQGEYTEAFF.

In its sample, this clonotype was seen many times. The rearrangement joins TRBV7-8 to TRBJ1-6; D uncertain. Per the germline V gene, CDR1 is SGHVS and CDR2 is FQNEAQ. The V end lost 6 bases, the J end lost 8 bases, and 8 bases lay between the germline ends. The CDR3 has 12 amino acids. The CDR3 bases are TGTGCCAGCAGTATCGGGTATTCACCCCTCCACTTT. Translation: CASSIGYSPLHF.

This clonotype occurred many times. This chain links TRBV12-3 or TRBV12-4 with TRBJ2-2; possible D gene TRBD2, 5 bases. Trimming pared 10 bases from V and 3 bases from J, leaving 15 bases between. The CDR3 runs 14 residues. The CDR3 is CATGGPQHTGELFF. CDR3 nucleotides: TGTGCCACAGGAGGACCCCAACACACCGGGGAGCTGTTTTTT.

A word on this clonotype: Possible read error: a much larger clone is one base away. The chain uses TRBV5-4 and TRBJ1-4, with 7 bases matching TRBD1. The CDR3 loop spans 14 amino acids. CDR1 is SGHNT, CDR2 YYREEE, per germline (reference sequence). The CDR3 sequence: CAISFWADREKLFF. CDR3 DNA sequence: TGTGCCATCAGCTTTTGGGCGGACAGGGAAAAACTGTTTTTT.

This clonotype was seen ten or more times. CDR3 bases: TGTGCCAGCAGTGACGGACTAGCGGGTGTTGAGTACTTC. This translates into CASSDGLAGVEYF. The chain combines TRBV6-2 or TRBV6-3 with TRBJ2-7; TRBD2 matches at 11 bases. The CDR3 length is 13 residues. V trimming: 5 bases; J trimming: 11 bases; junction bases outside the gene matches: 8. Germline CDR1 and CDR2: MNHEY and SVGEGT.

The V call is TRBV9, the J call TRBJ1-3, with D unclear. The CDR3 consists of 14 residues. Germline V lookup: CDR1 SGDLS, CDR2 YYNGEE. V lost 0 bases and J lost 0, with 4 bases in between. The CDR3 nucleotides are TGTGCCAGCAGCGTAGAACCCTCTGGAAACACCATATATTTT. Translating it yields CASSVEPSGNTIYF.

The chain combines TRBV20-1 with TRBJ1-2; D perhaps matches TRBD1 (5 bases). V was clipped by 7 bases and J by 1 base, with 19 bases between them. The CDR3 is made up of 15 amino acids. The V gene's germline CDR1 is DFQATT and CDR2 SNEGSKA (reference sequence). CDR3 residues: CSVAAGPSVNYGYTF. For the CDR3, the DNA is TGCAGTGTAGCGGCAGGGCCGTCGGTTAACTATGGCTACACCTTC.

This clonotype has a handful of counts. This chain links TRBV7-3 with TRBJ2-3; 11 nucleotides align to TRBD2. V was pared by 5 bases and J by 3 bases, with 16 bases of the junction left unmatched. The CDR3 is 19 amino acids. Per the germline V gene, CDR1 is SGHTA and CDR2 is FQGTGA. The DNA of the CDR3 is TGTGCCAGCAGCCCCCTGGGGCCGGGACTAGCGGTGTTTACAGATACGCAGTATTTT. Residues: CASSPLGPGLAVFTDTQYF.

Ten or more counts support this clonotype. The chain has TRBV12-3 or TRBV12-4 and TRBJ1-6; no clear D. The CDR3 is made up of 14 amino acids. Trimming took off 2 bases at V and 5 bases at J, with 7 bases between the two ends. CDR3 sequence reads: CASSLSQNNSPLHF. CDR3 DNA: TGTGCCAGCAGTTTAAGCCAGAATAATTCACCCCTCCACTTT.

This clonotype was detected many times. The chain carries TRBV14 and TRBJ1-4; D not resolved. The V end lost 5 bases, the J end lost 8 bases, and 12 bases lay between the germline ends. Germline CDR1 and CDR2: SGHDN and FVKESK. CDR3 length: 13 residues. The CDR3, as DNA: TGTGCCAGCAGCGGAAGCCCCCAGGAAAAACTGTTTTTT. This sequence encodes CASSGSPQEKLFF.

The chain employs TRBV6-5 and TRBJ2-5; a possible D gene is TRBD2 (5 bases). This CDR3 is built from 19 residues. Germline V CDR1 and CDR2: MNHEY, SVGAGI. V was cut by 0 bases and J by 4 bases, with 24 bases left in between. The DNA for the CDR3 is TGTGCCAGCAGTTACTCGACCATCGTCAGTCACTCCCGGGGAGAGACCCAGTACTTC. Translated, it gives CASSYSTIVSHSRGETQYF.